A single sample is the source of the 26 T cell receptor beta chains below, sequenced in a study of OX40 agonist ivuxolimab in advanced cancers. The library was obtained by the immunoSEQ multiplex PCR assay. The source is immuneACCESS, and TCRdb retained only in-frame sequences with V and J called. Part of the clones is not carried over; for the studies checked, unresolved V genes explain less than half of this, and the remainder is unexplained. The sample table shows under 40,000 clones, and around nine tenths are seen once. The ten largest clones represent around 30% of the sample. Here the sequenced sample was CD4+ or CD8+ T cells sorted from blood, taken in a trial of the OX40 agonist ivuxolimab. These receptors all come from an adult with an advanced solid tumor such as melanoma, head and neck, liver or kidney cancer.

CDR3 in DNA: TGTGCCAGCAGCTACTCGGACGGACAAGAGACCCAGTACTTC. It yields the protein CASSYSDGQETQYF. The chain has TRBV9 and TRBJ2-5; D ambiguous. Germline V lookup: CDR1 SGDLS, CDR2 YYNGEE. Deletions cut 4 bases from V and 2 bases from J, with 12 bases between. This CDR3 has 14 amino acids.

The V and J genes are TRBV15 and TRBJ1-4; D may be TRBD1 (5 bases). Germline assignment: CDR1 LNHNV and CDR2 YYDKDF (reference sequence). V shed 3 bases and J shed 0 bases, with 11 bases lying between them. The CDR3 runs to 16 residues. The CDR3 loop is CATSSATASTNEKLFF. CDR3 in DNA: TGTGCCACCAGCAGTGCGACAGCCTCAACTAATGAAAAACTGTTTTTT.

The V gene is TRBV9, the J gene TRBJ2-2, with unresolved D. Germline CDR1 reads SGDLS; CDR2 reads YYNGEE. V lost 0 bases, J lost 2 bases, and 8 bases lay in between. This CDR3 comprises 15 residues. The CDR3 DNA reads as TGTGCCAGCAGCGTAGGTGGCTTTAACACCGGGGAGCTGTTTTTT. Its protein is CASSVGGFNTGELFF.

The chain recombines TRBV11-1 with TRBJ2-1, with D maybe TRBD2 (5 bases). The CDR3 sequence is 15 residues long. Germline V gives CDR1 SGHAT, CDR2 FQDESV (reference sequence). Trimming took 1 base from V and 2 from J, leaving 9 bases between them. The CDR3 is CASSLEDFPYNEQFF. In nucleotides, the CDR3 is TGTGCCAGCAGCTTAGAGGACTTTCCCTACAATGAGCAGTTCTTC.

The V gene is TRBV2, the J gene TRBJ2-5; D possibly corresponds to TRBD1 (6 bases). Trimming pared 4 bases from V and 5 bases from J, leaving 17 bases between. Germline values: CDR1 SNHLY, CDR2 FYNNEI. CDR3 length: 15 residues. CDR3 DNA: TGTGCCAGCAGTGGGCCGGGACACAAGGGGGAGACCCAGTACTTC. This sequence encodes CASSGPGHKGETQYF.

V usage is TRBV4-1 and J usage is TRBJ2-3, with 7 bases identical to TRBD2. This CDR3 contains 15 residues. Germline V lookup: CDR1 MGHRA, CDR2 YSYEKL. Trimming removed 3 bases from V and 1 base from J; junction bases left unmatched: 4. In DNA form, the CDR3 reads TGCGCCAGCAGCCAGAGGCTAGCGGGCACAGATACGCAGTATTTT. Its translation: CASSQRLAGTDTQYF.

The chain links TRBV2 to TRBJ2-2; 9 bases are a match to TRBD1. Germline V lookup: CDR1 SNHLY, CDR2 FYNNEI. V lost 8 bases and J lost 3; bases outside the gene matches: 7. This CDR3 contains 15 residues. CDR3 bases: TGTGCCAGCCAGGCGACAGGGGGGTACACCGGGGAGCTGTTTTTT. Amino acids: CASQATGGYTGELFF.

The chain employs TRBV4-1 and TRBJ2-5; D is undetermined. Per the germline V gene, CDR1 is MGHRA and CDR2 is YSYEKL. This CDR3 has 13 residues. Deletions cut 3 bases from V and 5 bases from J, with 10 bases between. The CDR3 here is CASSQVGQETQYF. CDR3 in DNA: TGCGCCAGCAGCCAGGTTGGCCAGGAGACCCAGTACTTC.

The CDR3 DNA follows: TGTGCCAGCAGTTTGGGAGGGGTTCGTCGAGATACGCAGTATTTT. Translation gives CASSLGGVRRDTQYF. The J gene is TRBJ2-3, the V gene TRBV27; 7 bases align to TRBD2. Unmatched junction bases numbered 8, after V lost 3 bases and J lost 5 bases. CDR3 length: 15 residues. Germline V gene sequence: CDR1 MNHEY, CDR2 SMNVEV (reference sequence).

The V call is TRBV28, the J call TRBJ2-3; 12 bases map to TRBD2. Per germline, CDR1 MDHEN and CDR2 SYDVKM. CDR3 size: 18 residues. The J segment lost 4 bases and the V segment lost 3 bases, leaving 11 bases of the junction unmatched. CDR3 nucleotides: TGTGCCAGCAGTTTTTTGCTAGCGGGAGGGCCAGGCCCAGATACGCAGTATTTT. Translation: CASSFLLAGGPGPDTQYF.

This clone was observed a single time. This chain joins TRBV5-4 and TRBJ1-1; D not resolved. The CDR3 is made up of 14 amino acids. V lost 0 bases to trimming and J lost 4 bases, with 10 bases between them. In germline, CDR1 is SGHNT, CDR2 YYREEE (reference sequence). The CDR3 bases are TGTGCCAGCAGCTTGGAATTCAGTTTCACTGAAGCTTTCTTT. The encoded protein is CASSLEFSFTEAFF. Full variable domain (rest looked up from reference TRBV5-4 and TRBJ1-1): ETGVTQSPTHLIKTRGQQVTLRCSSQSGHNTVSWYQQALGQGPQFIFQYYREEENGRGNFPPRFSGLQFPNYSSELNVNALELDDSALYLCASSLEFSFTEAFFGQGTRLTVV.

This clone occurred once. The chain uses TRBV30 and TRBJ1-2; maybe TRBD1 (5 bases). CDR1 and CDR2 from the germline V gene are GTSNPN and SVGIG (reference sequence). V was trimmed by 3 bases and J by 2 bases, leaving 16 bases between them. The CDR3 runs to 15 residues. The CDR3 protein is CAWSPGLSVNYGYTF. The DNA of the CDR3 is TGTGCCTGGAGCCCGGGACTCTCAGTAAACTATGGCTACACCTTC.

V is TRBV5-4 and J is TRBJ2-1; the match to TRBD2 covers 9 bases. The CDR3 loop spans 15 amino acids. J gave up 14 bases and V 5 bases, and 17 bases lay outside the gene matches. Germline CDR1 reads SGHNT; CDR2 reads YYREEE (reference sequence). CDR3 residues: CASRPSGREGHEEFF. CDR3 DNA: TGTGCCAGCAGGCCCTCGGGGCGGGAGGGCCACGAGGAGTTCTTC.

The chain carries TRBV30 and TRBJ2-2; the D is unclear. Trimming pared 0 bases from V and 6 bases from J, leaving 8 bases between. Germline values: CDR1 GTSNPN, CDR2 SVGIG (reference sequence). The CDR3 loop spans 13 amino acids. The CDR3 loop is CAWSVRYSGELFF. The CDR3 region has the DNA TGTGCCTGGAGTGTACGTTATTCCGGGGAGCTGTTTTTT. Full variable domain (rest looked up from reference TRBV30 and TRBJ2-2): SQTIHQWPATLVQPVGSPLSLECTVEGTSNPNLYWYRQAAGRGLQLLFYSVGIGQISSEVPQNLSASRPQDRQFILSSKKLLLSDSGFYLCAWSVRYSGELFFGEGSRLTVL.

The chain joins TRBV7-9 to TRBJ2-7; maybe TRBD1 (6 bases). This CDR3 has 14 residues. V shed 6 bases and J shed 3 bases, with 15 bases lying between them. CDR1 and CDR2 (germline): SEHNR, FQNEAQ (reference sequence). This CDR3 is CASSSTGPIYEQYF. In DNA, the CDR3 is TGTGCCAGCAGTTCGACAGGCCCAATCTACGAGCAGTACTTC. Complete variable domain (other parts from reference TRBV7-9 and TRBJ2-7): DTGVSQNPRHKITKRGQNVTFRCDPISEHNRLYWYRQTLGQGPEFLTYFQNEAQLEKSRLLSDRFSAERPKGSFSTLEIQRTEQGDSAMYLCASSSTGPIYEQYFGPGTRLTVT.

The CDR3 region is CASSLWTSGGAVDTQYF. For the CDR3, the DNA is TGTGCCAGCAGCCTTTGGACTAGCGGGGGGGCCGTGGATACGCAGTATTTT. The rearrangement links TRBV11-3 to TRBJ2-3; 15 bases are shared with TRBD2. The CDR3 covers 17 residues. Trimming removed 5 bases from V and 6 bases from J; junction bases left unmatched: 9. The germline CDR1 and CDR2 sequences are SGHNT and YENEEA. Filled out from reference TRBV11-3 and TRBJ2-3, the complete variable domain reads EAGVVQSPRYKIIEKKQPVAFWCNPISGHNTLYWYLQNLGQGPELLIRYENEEAVDDSQLPKDRFSAERLKGVDSTLKIQPAELGDSAVYLCASSLWTSGGAVDTQYFGPGTRLTVL.

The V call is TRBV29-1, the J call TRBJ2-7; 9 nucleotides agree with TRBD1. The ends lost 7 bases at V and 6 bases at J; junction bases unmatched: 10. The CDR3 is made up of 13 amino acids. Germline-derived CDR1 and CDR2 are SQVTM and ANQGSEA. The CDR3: CSATGTGFFEQYF. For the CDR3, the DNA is TGCAGCGCCACCGGGACAGGGTTCTTCGAGCAGTACTTC.

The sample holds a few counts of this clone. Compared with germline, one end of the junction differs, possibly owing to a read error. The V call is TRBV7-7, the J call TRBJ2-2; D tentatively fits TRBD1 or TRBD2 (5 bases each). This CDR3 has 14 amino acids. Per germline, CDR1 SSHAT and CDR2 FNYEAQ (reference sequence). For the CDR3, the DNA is TGTGCTAGCAGCGGTGGGTGGGGCAACGGGGAGCTGTTTTTT. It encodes CASSGGWGNGELFF.

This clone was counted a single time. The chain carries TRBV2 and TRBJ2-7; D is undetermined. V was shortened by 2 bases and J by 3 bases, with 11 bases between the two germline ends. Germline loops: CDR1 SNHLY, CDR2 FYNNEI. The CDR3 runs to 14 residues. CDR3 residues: CASSEWVLDYEQYF. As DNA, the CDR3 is TGTGCCAGCAGTGAATGGGTGCTGGACTACGAGCAGTACTTC.

The CDR3 spells CASSLVADGYTF. The CDR3, as DNA: TGTGCCAGCAGCTTAGTTGCAGATGGCTACACCTTC. This chain joins TRBV7-2 and TRBJ1-2; D remains ambiguous. Germline V lookup: CDR1 SGHTA, CDR2 FQGNSA. With 1 base removed from V and 6 bases from J, the gap between germline ends came to 6 bases. CDR3 size: 12 residues.

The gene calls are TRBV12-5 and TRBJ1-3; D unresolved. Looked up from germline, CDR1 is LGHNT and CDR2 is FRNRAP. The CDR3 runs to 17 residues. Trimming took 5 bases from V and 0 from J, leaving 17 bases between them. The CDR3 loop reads CASGPTFSLVSGNTIYF. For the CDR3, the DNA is TGTGCTAGTGGTCCCACTTTCAGCTTGGTCTCTGGAAACACCATATATTTT. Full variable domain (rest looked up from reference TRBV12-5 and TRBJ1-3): DARVTQTPRHKVTEMGQEVTMRCQPILGHNTVFWYRQTMMQGLELLAYFRNRAPLDDSGMPKDRFSAEMPDATLATLKIQPSEPRDSAVYFCASGPTFSLVSGNTIYFGEGSWLTVV.

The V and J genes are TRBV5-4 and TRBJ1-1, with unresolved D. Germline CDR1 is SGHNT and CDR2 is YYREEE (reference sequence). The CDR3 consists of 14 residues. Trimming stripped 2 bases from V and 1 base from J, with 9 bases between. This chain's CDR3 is CASSFEGENTEAFF. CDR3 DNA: TGTGCCAGCAGCTTCGAGGGAGAGAACACTGAAGCTTTCTTT.

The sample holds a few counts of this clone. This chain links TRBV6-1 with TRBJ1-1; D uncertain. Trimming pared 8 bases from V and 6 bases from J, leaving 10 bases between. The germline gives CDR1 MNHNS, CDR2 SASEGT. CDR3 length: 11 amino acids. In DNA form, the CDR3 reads TGTGCCAGCTGGAGGTGGGCTGAAGCTTTCTTT. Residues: CASWRWAEAFF.

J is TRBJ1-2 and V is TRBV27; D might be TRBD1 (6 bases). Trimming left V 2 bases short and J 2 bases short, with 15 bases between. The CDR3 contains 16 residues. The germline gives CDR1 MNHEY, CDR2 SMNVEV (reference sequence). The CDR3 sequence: CASSLRAGAFNYGYTF. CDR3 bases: TGTGCCAGCAGTTTAAGGGCAGGGGCTTTCAACTATGGCTACACCTTC.

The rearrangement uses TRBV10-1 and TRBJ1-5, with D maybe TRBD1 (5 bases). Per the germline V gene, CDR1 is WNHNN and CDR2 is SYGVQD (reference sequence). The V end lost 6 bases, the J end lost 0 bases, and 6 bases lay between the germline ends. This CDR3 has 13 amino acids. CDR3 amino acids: CASSRDSNQPQHF. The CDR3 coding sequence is TGCGCCAGCAGCAGGGATAGCAATCAGCCCCAGCATTTT.

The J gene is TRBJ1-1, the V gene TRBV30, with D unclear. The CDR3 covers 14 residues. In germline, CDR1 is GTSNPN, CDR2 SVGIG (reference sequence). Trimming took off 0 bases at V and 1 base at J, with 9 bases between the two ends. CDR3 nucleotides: TGTGCCTGGAGTGTTCTCCCAGAGAACACTGAAGCTTTCTTT. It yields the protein CAWSVLPENTEAFF.